This T cell receptor (beta chain) is drawn from a study of blood T cell repertoires in COVID-19. Study details: There were acute and convalescent COVID-19 samples, and they came from the United States, Italy and Spain.

Per the original methods: The authors estimated nucleated cell counts from reference gene primer amplification. Profiled with immunoSEQ multiplex PCR; TCRdb holds only in-frame clones, not every one. The V and J calls and the clone size are those of that table, but D and trimming were determined from the DNA. Among about 24,000 clones listed, approximately 75% were seen once. This clone has only a few counts. The sample taken for sequencing was peripheral blood. This clonotype was sampled from a woman in her sixties or seventies with COVID-19, enrolled during active disease.

CDR3: CASRGTVEYYGYTF. The DNA for the CDR3 is TGTGCCAGCAGAGGGACAGTTGAGTACTATGGCTACACCTTC. This chain joins TRBV6-5 and TRBJ1-2, with TRBD1 identical over 7 bases. The CDR3 totals 14 residues. The germline V gene encodes CDR1 MNHEY and CDR2 SVGAGI. Trimming took 6 bases from V and 3 from J; bases not matched to a gene: 7.